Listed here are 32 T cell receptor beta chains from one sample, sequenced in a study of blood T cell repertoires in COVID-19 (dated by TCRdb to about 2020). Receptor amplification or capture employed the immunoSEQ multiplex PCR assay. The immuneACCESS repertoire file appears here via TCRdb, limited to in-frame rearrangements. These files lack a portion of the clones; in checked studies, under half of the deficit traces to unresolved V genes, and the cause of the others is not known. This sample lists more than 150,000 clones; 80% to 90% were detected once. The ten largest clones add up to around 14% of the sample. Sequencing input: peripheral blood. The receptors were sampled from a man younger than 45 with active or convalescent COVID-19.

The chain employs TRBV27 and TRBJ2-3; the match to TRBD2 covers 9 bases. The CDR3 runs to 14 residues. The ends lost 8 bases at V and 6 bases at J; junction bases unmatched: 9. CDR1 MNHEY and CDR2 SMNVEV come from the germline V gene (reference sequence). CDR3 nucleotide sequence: TGTGCCAGCTCAATTAGCGGGGGCGTGGATACGCAGTATTTT. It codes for CASSISGGVDTQYF.

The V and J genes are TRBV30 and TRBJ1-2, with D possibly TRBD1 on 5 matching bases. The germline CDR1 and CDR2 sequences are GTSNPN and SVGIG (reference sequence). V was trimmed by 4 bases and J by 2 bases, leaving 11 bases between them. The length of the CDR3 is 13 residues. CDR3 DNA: TGTGCCTGGAATCGACAGTCCAACTATGGCTACACCTTC. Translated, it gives CAWNRQSNYGYTF.

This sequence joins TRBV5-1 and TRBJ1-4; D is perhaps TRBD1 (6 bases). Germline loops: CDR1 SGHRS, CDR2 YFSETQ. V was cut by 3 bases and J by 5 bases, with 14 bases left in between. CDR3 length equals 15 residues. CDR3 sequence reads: CASSSQGNRNEKLFF. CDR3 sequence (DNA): TGCGCCAGCAGCTCACAGGGAAACCGGAATGAAAAACTGTTTTTT. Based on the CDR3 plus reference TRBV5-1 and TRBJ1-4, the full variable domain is KAGVTQTPRYLIKTRGQQVTLSCSPISGHRSVSWYQQTPGQGLQFLFEYFSETQRNKGNFPGRFSGRQFSNSRSEMNVSTLELGDSALYLCASSSQGNRNEKLFFGSGTQLSVL.

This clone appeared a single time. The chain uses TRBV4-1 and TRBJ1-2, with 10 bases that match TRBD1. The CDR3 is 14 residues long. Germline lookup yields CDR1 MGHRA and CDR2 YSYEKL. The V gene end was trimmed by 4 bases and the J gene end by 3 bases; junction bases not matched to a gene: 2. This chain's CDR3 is CASSRGTGDYGYTF. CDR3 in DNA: TGCGCCAGCAGCCGTGGGACAGGGGACTATGGCTACACCTTC.

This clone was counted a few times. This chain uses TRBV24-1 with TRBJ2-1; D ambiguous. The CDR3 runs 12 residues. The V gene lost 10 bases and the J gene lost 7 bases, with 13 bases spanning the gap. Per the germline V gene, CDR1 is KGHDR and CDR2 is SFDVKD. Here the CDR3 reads CATSPRGNEQFF. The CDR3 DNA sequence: TGTGCCACATCACCGCGAGGAAATGAGCAGTTCTTC.

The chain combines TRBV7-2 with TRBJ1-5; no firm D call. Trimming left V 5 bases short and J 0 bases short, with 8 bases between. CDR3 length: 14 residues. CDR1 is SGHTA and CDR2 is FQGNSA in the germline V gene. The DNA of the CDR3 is TGTGCCAGCAGCCGCCTACGTAGCAATCAGCCCCAGCATTTT. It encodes CASSRLRSNQPQHF.

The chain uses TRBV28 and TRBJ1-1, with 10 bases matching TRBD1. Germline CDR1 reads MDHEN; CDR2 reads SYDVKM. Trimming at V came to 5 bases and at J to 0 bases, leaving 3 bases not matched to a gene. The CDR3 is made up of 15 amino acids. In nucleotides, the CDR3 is TGTGCCAGCAGTCTGGGGACAGGGGTGAACACTGAAGCTTTCTTT. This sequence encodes CASSLGTGVNTEAFF.

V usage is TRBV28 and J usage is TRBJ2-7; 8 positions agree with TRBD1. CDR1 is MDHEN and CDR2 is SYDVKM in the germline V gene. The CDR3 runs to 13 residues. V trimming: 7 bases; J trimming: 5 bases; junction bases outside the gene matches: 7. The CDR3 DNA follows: TGTGCCAGCACCTTGGGACAGGACCACGAGCAGTACGTC. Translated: CASTLGQDHEQYV.

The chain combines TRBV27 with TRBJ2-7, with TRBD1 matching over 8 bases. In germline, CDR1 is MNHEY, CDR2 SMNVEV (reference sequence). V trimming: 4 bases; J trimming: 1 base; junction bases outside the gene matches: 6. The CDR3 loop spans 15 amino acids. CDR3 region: CASSWDRMGSYEQYV. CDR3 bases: TGTGCCAGCAGTTGGGACAGGATGGGATCCTACGAGCAGTACGTC.

Here the CDR3 DNA reads TGTGCCAGCAGCGTTTCCCCCCTCAGCAATCAGCCCCAGCATTTT. Its protein product is CASSVSPLSNQPQHF. The rearrangement uses TRBV9 and TRBJ1-5; D remains unclear. CDR3 length: 15 residues. Germline V CDR1 and CDR2: SGDLS, YYNGEE. V was cut by 2 bases and J by 1 base, with 10 bases left in between. The whole variable domain, remainder taken from reference TRBV9 and TRBJ1-5, is DSGVTQTPKHLITATGQRVTLRCSPRSGDLSVYWYQQSLDQGLQFLIQYYNGEERAKGNILERFSAQQFPDLHSELNLSSLELGDSALYFCASSVSPLSNQPQHFGDGTRLSIL.

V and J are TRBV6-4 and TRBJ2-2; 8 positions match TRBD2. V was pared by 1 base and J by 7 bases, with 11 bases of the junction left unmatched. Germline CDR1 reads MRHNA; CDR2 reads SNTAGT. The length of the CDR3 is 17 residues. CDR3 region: CASSDFLRGGPVGELFF. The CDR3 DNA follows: TGTGCCAGCAGTGACTTCCTGCGCGGGGGGCCAGTCGGGGAGCTGTTTTTT.

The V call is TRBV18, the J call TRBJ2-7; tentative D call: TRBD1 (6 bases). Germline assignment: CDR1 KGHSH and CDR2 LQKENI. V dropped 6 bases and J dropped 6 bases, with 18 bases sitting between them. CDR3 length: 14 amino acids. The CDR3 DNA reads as TGTGCCAGCTCCCCGACTCCAGGGGCTGCCGAGCAGTACTTC. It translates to CASSPTPGAAEQYF.

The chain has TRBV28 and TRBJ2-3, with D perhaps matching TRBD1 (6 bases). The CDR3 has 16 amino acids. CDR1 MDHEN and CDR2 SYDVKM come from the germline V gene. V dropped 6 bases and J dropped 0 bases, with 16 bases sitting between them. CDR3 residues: CASSPRGRTSTDTQYF. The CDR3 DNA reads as TGTGCCAGCAGCCCCAGGGGACGGACTAGCACAGATACGCAGTATTTT.

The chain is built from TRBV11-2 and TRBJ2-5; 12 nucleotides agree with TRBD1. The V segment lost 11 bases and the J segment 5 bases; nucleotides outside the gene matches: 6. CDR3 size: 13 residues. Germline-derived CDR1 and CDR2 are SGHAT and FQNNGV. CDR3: CASGTGGFETQYF. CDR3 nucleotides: TGTGCCTCCGGGACAGGGGGCTTTGAGACCCAGTACTTC.

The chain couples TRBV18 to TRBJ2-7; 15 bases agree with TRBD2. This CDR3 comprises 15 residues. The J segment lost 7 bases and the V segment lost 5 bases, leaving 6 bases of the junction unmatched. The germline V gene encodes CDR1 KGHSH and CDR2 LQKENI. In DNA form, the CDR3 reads TGTGCCAGCTCATCCCGGACTAGCGGGAGGGAAGAGCAGTACTTC. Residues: CASSSRTSGREEQYF. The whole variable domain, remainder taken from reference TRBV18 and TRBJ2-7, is NAGVMQNPRHLVRRRGQEARLRCSPMKGHSHVYWYRQLPEEGLKFMVYLQKENIIDESGMPKERFSAEFPKEGPSILRIQQVVRGDSAAYFCASSSRTSGREEQYFGPGTRLTVT.

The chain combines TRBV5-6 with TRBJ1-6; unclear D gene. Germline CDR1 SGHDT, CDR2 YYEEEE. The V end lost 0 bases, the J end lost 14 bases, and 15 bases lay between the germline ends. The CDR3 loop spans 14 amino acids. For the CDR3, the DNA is TGTGCCAGCAGCTTGGGAGGGCGTGGTTCGTCCCTCCACTTT. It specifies CASSLGGRGSSLHF.

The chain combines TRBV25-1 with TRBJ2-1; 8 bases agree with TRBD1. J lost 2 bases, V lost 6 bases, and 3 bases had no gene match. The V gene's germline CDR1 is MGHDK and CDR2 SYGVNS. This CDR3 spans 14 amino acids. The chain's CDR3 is CASSSGQAYNEQFF. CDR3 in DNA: TGTGCCAGCAGCTCGGGACAGGCCTACAATGAGCAGTTCTTC.

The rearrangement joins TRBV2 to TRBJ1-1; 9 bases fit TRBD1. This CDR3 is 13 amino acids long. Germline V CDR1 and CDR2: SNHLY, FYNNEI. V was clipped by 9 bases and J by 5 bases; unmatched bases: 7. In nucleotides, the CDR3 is TGTGCCAGGAAGGGACAGGGAGAAACTGAAGCTTTCTTT. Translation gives CARKGQGETEAFF.

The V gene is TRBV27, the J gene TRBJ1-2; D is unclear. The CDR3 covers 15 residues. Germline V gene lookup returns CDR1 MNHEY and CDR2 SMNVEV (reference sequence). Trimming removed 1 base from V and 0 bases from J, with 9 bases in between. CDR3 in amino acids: CASSLYADSNYGYTF. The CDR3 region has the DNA TGTGCCAGCAGTTTATACGCGGATTCTAACTATGGCTACACCTTC.

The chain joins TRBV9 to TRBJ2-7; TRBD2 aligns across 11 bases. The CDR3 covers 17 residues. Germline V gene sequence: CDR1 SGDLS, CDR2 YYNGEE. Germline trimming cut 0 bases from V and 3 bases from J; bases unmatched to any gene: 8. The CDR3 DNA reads TGTGCCAGCAGCGTAGCCCCCCGACTAGCGGGAAGCTACGAGCAGTACTTC. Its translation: CASSVAPRLAGSYEQYF.

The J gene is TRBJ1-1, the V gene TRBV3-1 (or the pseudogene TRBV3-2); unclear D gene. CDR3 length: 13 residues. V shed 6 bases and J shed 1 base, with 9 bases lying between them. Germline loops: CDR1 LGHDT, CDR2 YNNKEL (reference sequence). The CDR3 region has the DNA TGTGCCAGCAGAGTTGGGCAGAACACTGAAGCTTTCTTT. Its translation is CASRVGQNTEAFF.

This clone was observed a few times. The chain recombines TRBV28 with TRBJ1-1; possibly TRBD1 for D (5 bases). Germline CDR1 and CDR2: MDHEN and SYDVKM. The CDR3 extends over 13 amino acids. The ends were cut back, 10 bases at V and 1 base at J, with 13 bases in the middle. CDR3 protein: CATGGGPNTEAFF. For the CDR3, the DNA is TGTGCCACCGGGGGAGGGCCGAACACTGAAGCTTTCTTT.

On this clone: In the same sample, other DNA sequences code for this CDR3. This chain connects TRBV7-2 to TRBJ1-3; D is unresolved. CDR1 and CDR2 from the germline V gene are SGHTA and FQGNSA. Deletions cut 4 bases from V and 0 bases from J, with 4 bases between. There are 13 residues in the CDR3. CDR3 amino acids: CASSSYSGNTIYF. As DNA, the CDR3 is TGTGCCAGCAGCTCCTACTCTGGAAACACCATATATTTT.

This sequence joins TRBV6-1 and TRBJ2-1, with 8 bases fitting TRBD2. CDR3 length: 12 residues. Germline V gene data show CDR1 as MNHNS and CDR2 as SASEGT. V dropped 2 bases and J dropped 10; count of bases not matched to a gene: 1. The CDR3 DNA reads TGTGCCAGCAGTGAACTAGCGGGCGAGCAGTTCTTC. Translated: CASSELAGEQFF.

The CDR3 spells CASSYPTGGFYNEQFF. The CDR3 DNA is TGTGCCAGCAGTTACCCTACTGGCGGGTTTTACAATGAGCAGTTCTTC. J is TRBJ2-1 and V is TRBV6-2 or TRBV6-3; tentative D call: TRBD2 (5 bases). The germline CDR1 and CDR2 sequences are MNHEY and SVGEGT. The V and J ends lost 2 bases and 4 bases respectively, with 15 bases between them. This CDR3 has 16 residues.

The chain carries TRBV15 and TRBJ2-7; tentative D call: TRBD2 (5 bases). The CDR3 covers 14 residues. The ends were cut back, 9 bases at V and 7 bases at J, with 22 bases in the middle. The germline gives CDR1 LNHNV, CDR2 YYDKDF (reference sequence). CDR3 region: CATGEDLVGREQYF. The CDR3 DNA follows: TGTGCCACGGGAGAGGACCTAGTGGGTAGGGAGCAGTACTTC.

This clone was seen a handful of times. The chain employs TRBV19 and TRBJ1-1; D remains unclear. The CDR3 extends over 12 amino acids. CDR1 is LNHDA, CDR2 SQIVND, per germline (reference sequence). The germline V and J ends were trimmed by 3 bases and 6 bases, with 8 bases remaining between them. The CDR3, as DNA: TGTGCCAGTAGTATTAGAGGCGCTGAAGCTTTCTTT. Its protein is CASSIRGAEAFF.

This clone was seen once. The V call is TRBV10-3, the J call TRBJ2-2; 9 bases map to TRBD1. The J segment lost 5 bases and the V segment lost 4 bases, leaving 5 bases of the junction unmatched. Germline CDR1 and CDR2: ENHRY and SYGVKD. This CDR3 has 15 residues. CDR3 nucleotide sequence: TGTGCCATCAGTGGACAGGGGGATTTAACCGGGGAGCTGTTTTTT. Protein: CAISGQGDLTGELFF.

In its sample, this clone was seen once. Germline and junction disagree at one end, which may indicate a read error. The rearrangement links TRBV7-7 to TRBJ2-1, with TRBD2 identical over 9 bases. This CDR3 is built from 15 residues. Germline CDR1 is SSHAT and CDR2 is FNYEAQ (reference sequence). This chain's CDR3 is CASSLAGESYNEQFF. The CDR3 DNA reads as TGTGCTAGCAGCTTAGCGGGAGAGTCCTACAATGAGCAGTTCTTC.

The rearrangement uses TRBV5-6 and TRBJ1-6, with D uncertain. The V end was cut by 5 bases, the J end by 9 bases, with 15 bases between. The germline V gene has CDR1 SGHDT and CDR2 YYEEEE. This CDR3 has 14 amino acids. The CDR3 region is CASRSWAIGSPLHF. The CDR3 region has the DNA TGTGCCAGCAGATCTTGGGCGATCGGTTCACCCCTCCACTTT.

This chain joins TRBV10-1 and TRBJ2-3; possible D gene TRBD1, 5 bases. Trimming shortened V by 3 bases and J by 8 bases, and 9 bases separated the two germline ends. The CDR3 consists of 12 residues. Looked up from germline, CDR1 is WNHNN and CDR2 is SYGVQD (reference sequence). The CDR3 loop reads CASSDPQGTQYF. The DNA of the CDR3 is TGCGCCAGCAGTGACCCTCAGGGTACGCAGTATTTT.

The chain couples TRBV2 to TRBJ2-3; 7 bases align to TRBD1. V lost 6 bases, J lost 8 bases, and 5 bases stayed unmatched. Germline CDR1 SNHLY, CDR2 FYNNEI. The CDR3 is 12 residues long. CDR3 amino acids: CASSVTGRTQYF. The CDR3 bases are TGTGCCAGCAGCGTGACAGGGCGTACGCAGTATTTT.